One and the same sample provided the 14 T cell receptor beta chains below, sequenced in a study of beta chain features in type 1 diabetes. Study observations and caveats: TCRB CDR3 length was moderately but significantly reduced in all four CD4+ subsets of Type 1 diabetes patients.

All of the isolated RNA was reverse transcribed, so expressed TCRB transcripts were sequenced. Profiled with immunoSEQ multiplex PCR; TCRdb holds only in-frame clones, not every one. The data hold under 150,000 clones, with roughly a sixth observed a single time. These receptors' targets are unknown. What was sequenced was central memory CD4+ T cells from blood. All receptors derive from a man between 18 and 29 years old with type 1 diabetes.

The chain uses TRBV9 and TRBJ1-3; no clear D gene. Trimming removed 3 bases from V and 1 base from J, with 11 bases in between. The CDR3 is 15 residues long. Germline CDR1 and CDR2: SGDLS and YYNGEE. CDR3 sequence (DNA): TGTGCCAGCAGCGATCGCGGTATTTCTGGAAACACCATATATTTT. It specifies CASSDRGISGNTIYF.

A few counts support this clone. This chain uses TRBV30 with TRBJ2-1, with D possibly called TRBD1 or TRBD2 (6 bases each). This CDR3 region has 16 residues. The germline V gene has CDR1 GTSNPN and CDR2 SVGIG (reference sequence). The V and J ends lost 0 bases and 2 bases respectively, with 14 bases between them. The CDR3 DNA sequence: TGTGCCTGGAGTGTAGGGGGTAGCGGCACCTACAATGAGCAGTTCTTC. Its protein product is CAWSVGGSGTYNEQFF.

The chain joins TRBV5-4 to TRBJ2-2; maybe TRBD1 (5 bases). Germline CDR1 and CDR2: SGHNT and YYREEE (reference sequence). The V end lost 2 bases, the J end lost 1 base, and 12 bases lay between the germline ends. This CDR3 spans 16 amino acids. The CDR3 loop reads CASSLQASWNTGELFF. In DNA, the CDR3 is TGTGCCAGCAGCTTACAGGCCTCCTGGAACACCGGGGAGCTGTTTTTT.

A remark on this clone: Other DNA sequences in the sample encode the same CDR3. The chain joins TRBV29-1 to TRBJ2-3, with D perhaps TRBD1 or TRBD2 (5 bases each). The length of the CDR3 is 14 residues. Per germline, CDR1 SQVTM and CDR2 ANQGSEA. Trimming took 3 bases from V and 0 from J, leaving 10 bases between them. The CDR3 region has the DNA TGCAGCGTTGATGGGGGTTCTAGCACAGATACGCAGTATTTT. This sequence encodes CSVDGGSSTDTQYF.

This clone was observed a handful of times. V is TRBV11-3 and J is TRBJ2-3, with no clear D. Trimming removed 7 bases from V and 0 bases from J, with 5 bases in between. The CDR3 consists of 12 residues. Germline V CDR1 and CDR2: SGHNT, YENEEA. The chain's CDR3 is CASKTSTDTQYF. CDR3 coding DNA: TGTGCCAGCAAGACTAGCACAGATACGCAGTATTTT.

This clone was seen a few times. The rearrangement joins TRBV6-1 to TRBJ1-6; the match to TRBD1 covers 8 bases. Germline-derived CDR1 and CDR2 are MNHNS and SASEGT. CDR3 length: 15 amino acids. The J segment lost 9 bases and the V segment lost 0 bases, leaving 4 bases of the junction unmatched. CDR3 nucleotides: TGTGCCAGCAGTGAAGCCGGACAGGGAACTTCACCCCTCCACTTT. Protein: CASSEAGQGTSPLHF.

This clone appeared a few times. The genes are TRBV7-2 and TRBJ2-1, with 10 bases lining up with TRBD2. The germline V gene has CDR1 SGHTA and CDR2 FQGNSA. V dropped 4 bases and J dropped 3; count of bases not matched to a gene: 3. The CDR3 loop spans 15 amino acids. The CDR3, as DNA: TGTGCCAGCAGCTCCTTAGCGGGGGGCTACAATGAGCAGTTCTTC. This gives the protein CASSSLAGGYNEQFF.

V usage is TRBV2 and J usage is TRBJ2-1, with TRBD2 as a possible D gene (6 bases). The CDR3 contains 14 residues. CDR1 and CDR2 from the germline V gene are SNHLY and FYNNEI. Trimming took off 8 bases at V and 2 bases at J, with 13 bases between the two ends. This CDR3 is CASAPVAAYNEQFF. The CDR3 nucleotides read TGTGCCAGCGCCCCGGTAGCGGCCTACAATGAGCAGTTCTTC.

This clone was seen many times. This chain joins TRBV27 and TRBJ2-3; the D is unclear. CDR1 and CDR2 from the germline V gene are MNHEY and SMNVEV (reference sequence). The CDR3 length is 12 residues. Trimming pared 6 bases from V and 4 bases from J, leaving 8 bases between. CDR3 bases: TGTGCCAGCAGGGGCCGTGCAGATACGCAGTATTTT. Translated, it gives CASRGRADTQYF.

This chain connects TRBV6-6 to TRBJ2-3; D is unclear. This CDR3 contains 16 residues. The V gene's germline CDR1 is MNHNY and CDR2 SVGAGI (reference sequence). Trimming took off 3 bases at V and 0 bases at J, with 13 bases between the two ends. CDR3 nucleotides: TGTGCCAGCAGTTATCACGCAGGCGTTAGCACAGATACGCAGTATTTT. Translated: CASSYHAGVSTDTQYF.

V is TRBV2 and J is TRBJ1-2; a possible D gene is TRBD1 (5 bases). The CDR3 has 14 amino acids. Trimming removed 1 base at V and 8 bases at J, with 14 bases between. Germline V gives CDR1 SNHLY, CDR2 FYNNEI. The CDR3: CASSEGLYRQGYTF. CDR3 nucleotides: TGTGCCAGCAGTGAAGGTCTATACAGGCAAGGCTACACCTTC.

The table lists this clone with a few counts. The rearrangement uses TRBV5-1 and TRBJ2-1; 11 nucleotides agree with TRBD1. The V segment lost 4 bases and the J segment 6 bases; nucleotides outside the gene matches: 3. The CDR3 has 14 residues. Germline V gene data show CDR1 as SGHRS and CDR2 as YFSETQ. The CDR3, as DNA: TGCGCCAGCAGCCCAGGGACAGGGGGCAATGAGCAGTTCTTC. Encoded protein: CASSPGTGGNEQFF.

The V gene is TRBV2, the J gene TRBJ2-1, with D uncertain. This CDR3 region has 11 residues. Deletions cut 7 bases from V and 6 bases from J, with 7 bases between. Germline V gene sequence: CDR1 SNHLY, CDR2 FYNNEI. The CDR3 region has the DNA TGTGCCAGCAAACGGGTCAATGAGCAGTTCTTC. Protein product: CASKRVNEQFF.

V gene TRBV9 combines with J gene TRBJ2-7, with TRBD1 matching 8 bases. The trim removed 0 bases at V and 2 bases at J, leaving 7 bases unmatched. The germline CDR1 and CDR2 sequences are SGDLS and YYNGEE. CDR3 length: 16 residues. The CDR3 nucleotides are TGTGCCAGCAGCGTAGCTTCCAGGACAGGGACCTACGAGCAGTACTTC. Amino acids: CASSVASRTGTYEQYF.